This TCR beta chain was captured by sequencing in a study of naive and memory T cell subsets. This CDR3 spans 14 amino acids. V lost 3 bases and J lost 8, with 13 bases in between. Germline V gives CDR1 LGHNA, CDR2 YNFKEQ. The beta constant-region primer was an equimolar mix of two oligonucleotides covering TRBC1 and TRBC2. Nested alpha and beta constant-region primers with the SP2 primer drove four PCR rounds on ligated cDNA. TCRdb itself ran the UMI-ligation and nested PCR reads through MiXCR, one entry per CDR3 protein. Seen here are 80,000 to 95,000 distinct CDR3 sequences, over 8.5% observed once, and the top ten hold 1.2%.

This clonotype originated in a human donor in good health. Input material: naive CD8+ T cells from blood. The chain couples TRBV4-2 to TRBJ1-4; D possibly corresponds to TRBD1 (6 bases). The CDR3 reads CASSHRGRDEKLFF. CDR3 bases: TGTGCCAGCAGCCACCGGGGGCGCGACGAAAAACTGTTTTTT.